This T cell receptor beta chain was documented in a study of cytomegalovirus exposure and HLA in healthy donors. This table comes from immunoSEQ multiplex PCR, and its TCRdb copy is limited to in-frame clones, with some not included. The table has over 200,000 clones, about nine tenths seen once; the top ten hold 1.5% to 2%. This clonotype originated in a woman aged 18-30 years in good health and CMV-seropositive. The sample comprised PBMCs.

This CDR3 reads CASSYPGLASYEQYF. The CDR3 coding sequence is TGTGCCAGCAGCTATCCGGGACTAGCGTCCTACGAGCAGTACTTC. V gene TRBV28 combines with J gene TRBJ2-7, with TRBD2 matching 10 bases. CDR3 length equals 15 residues. V trimming: 6 bases; J trimming: 1 base; junction bases outside the gene matches: 6. Germline values: CDR1 MDHEN, CDR2 SYDVKM.